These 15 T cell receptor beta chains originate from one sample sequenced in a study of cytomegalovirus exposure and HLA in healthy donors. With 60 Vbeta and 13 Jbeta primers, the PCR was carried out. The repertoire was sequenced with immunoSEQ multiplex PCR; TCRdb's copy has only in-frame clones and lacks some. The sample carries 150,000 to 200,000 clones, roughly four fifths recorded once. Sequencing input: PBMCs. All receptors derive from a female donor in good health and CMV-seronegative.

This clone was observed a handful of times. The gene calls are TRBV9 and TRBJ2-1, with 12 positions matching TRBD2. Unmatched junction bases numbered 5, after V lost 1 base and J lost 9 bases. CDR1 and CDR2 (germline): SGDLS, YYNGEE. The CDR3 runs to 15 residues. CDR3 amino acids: CASSVLAGGPGEQFF. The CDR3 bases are TGTGCCAGCAGCGTACTAGCGGGAGGGCCGGGTGAGCAGTTCTTC.

The DNA of the CDR3 is TGTGCCAGCTCAGGCGGGACTCCGAGCCTAGGTACGCAGTATTTT. Translated: CASSGGTPSLGTQYF. The chain is built from TRBV18 and TRBJ2-3; perhaps TRBD2 as D (6 bases). V was shortened by 5 bases and J by 8 bases, with 20 bases between the two germline ends. CDR3 size: 15 residues. CDR1 and CDR2 (germline): KGHSH, LQKENI.

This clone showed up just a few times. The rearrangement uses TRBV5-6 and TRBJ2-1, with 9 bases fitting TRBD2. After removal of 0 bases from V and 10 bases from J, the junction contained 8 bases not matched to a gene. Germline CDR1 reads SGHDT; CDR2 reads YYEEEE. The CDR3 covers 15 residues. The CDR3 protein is CASSLVGASGTEQFF. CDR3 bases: TGTGCCAGCAGCTTGGTAGGGGCTAGCGGGACCGAGCAGTTCTTC.

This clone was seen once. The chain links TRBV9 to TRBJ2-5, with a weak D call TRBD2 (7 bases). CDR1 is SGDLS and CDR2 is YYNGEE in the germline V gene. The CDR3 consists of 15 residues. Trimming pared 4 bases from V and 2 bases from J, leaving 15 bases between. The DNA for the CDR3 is TGTGCCAGCAGCTGGGGGGGCACTCCACAAGAGACCCAGTACTTC. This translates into CASSWGGTPQETQYF.

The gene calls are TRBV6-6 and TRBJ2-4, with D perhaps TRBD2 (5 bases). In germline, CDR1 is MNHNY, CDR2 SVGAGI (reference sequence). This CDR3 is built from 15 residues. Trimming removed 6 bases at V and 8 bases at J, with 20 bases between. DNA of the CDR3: TGTGCCAGCAGCTCCGGGAACTTGGTTTCTTACATTCAGTACTTC. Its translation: CASSSGNLVSYIQYF.

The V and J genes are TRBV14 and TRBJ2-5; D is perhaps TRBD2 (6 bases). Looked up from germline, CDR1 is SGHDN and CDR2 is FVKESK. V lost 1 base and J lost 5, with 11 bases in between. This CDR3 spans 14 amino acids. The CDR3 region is CASSQASVGETQYF. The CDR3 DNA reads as TGTGCCAGCAGCCAAGCTAGCGTCGGGGAGACCCAGTACTTC.

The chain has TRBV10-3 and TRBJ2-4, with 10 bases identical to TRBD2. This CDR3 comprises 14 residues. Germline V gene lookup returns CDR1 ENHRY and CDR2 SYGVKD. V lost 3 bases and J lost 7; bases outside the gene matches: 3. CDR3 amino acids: CAISDGSGGNIQYF. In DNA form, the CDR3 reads TGTGCCATCAGTGATGGTAGCGGGGGGAACATTCAGTACTTC.

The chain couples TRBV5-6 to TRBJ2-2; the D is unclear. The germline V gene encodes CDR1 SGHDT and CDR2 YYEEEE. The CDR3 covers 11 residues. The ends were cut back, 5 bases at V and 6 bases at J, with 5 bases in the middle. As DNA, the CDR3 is TGTGCCAGCAGTCGTTCCGGGGAGCTGTTTTTT. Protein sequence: CASSRSGELFF.

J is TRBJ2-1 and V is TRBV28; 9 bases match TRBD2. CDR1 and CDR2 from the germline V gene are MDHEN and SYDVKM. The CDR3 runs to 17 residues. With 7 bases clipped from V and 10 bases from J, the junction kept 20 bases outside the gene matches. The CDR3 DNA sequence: TGTGCCAGCACCCGGGCGGGAGGGACGGGGCGTCGGGAAGAGCAGTTCTTC. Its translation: CASTRAGGTGRREEQFF.

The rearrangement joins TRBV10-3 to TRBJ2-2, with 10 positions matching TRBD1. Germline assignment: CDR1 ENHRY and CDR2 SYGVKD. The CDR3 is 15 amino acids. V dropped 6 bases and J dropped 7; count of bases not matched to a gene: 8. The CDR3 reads CAIRGQGMVSGELFF. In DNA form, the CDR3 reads TGTGCCATCAGGGGACAGGGGATGGTCAGCGGGGAGCTGTTTTTT.

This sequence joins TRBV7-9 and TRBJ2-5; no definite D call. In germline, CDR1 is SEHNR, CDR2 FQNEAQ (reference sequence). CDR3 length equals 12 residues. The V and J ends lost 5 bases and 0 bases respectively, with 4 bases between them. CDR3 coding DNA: TGTGCCAGCAGCCGTTACCAAGAGACCCAGTACTTC. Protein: CASSRYQETQYF. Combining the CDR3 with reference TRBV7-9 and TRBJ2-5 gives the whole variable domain DTGVSQNPRHKITKRGQNVTFRCDPISEHNRLYWYRQTLGQGPEFLTYFQNEAQLEKSRLLSDRFSAERPKGSFSTLEIQRTEQGDSAMYLCASSRYQETQYFGPGTRLLVL.

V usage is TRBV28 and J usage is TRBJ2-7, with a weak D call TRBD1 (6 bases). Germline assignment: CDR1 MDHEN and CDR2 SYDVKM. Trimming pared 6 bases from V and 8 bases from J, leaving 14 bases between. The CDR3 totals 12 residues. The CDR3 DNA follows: TGTGCCAGCAGCACCAACAGGGCCAAGCAGTACTTC. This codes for CASSTNRAKQYF.

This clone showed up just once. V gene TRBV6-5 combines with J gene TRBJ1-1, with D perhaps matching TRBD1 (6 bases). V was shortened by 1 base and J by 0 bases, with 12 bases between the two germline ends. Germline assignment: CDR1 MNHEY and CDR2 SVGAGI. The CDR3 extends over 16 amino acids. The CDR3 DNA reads TGTGCCAGCAGTTACTTAACCAGGGGCGTGAACACTGAAGCTTTCTTT. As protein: CASSYLTRGVNTEAFF.

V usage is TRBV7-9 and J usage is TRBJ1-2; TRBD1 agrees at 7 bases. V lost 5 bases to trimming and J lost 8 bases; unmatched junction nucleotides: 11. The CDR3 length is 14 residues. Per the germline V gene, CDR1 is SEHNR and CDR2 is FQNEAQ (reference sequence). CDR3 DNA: TGTGCCAGCAGCCCCGACGGGGACAGACAAGGCTACACCTTC. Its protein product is CASSPDGDRQGYTF.

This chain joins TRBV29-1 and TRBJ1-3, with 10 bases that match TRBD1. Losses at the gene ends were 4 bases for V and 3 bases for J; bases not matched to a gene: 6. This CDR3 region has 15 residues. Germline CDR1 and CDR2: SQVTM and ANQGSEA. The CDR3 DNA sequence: TGCAGCGTTGTTACGACAGGGGGCTTTGGAAACACCATATATTTT. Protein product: CSVVTTGGFGNTIYF. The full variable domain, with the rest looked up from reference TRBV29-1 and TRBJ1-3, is SAVISQKPSRDICQRGTSLTIQCQVDSQVTMMFWYRQQPGQSLTLIATANQGSEATYESGFVIDKFPISRPNLTFSTLTVSNMSPEDSSIYLCSVVTTGGFGNTIYFGEGSWLTVV.